This record looks at one T cell receptor (beta chain) sequence and its context. Its antigen remains unidentified. No base qualities exist here, and no much larger clone lies one base off it. The data were taken from a study of cytomegalovirus exposure and HLA in healthy donors (dated by TCRdb to 2017 to 2019). Background on the whole study: An earlier analysis of 587 of the donors reported 250 to 300 Gb of sequence data and 95 million to 120 million unique TCR beta sequences obtained from about 179 million T cells. An early release covering 500 to 750 HLA-typed donors comprised roughly 300 gigabases of sequencing data and 65 million to 100 million unique TCR sequences. Of the 300 to 400 genotyped donors, about 80% fell in the genetic ancestry cluster associated with self-reported Caucasian donors. The study aimed to test whether signatures of past pathogen exposure could be identified by cataloging public T cell receptors. The study used immunosequencing to profile the T cell repertoires of some 600 subjects and linked those repertoires to cytomegalovirus serostatus. Besides the first cohort of hundreds of subjects, a separate validation cohort made up of over 95 different subjects was used. The study combined high-throughput TCR immunosequencing, statistical association of individual TCRs with disease status, and machine learning to predict cytomegalovirus infection status. A later analysis re-examined previously published TCR beta repertoires from around 670 donors and added high-resolution HLA genotyping to investigate patterns of TCR occurrence. In the later analysis, no new phenotypic data were used to find candidate immune exposures; instead, reliance was placed on TCR beta sequences and their occurrence across donors. In an earlier analysis of a few hundred of the donors, high-throughput TCR beta sequencing was used to judge whether each TCR beta V gene segment behaved as functional or pseudogenic. Donor age, sex, ethnicity and CMV serostatus were collected together with the repertoire data. A later genetic analysis used genome-wide SNP genotypes for about 65% of the roughly 670 donors, treating that subset as a discovery cohort. Every discovery cohort repertoire had been produced on one sequencing platform. Class I and class II HLA loci were covered by the typing at four-digit resolution. Typing coverage differed by locus: A, B, C, DRB1 and DQB1 were typed in roughly 620-640 donors, DQA1 in around 500, DPA1 in roughly 590, and DPB1 in 472. About five DR-DQ haplotypes were treated as single units for association and clustering because of strong linkage in the cohort. Across 398 genotyped donors of the cohort, an average of about 200,000 unique TCR beta nucleotide sequences per donor were sequenced, and roughly 20% of those sequences were non-productive.

The library was generated by the immunoSEQ multiplex PCR assay. For the multiplex PCR, a mixture combining 60 forward primers for TCR Vbeta segments and 13 reverse primers for TCR Jbeta segments was used. Amplification of the CDR3 region of rearranged TCR beta genes was performed with a multiplex PCR assay on genomic DNA. On the Illumina HiSeq System, the amplified TCR beta libraries were sequenced as 87-base-pair reads. Regarding the original processing steps: A later analysis tallied around 82 million unique TCR beta chains across the 610 or so repertoires, and around 12 million of those chains were shared by two or more donors. A nearest-neighbor algorithm error-corrected the raw reads and collapsed the reads into unique sequences, merging closely related sequences to remove PCR and sequencing errors. Alignment of CDR3 sequences to IMGT reference sequences was used to assign V, D and J gene segments. Each retained sequence needed at least a six-nucleotide match to both a V gene segment and a J gene segment. Rearrangements were called productive when the CDR3 lacked stop codons and stayed in frame with V and J; all others were non-productive. CDR3 was defined by IMGT convention, running from the second conserved V-encoded cysteine to the conserved J-encoded phenylalanine. Sequences without an unambiguous match to a single V gene segment were excluded from the earlier analysis of a few hundred of the donors. In an earlier analysis of some 590 of the donors, a V segment was called functional when productive rearrangements were above 56.7%, and segregating when the standard deviation between donors exceeded 5%. A statistical classification framework was built for diagnosing cytomegalovirus status from the catalog of TCR beta chain sequences. V and J gene assignment, in a later analysis, came from comparing TCR nucleotide sequences with IMGT/GENE-DB human TR gene sequences. In a later analysis, CDR3 sequences and most-parsimonious VDJ recombination scenarios were assigned using the TCRdist pipeline. A later analysis defined each TCR beta chain by its CDR3 amino acid sequence plus V-gene family, and excluded reads lacking a unique V-gene family. To address suspected cross-contamination and a sequencing artifact, a later analysis removed approximately 590 highly shared, low-generation-probability nucleotide sequences. A later analysis calculated a clonal expansion index for each public chain from normalized within-repertoire ranks of inferred template counts. Generation probabilities in a later analysis came from a VDJ recombination model fitted to out-of-frame rearrangements, and those results were checked against IGoR. A later analysis scored TCR-TCR, TCR-HLA and TCR-CMV co-occurrence with hypergeometric tests, applying a repertoire-size bias correction to TCR pairs. To estimate false discovery rates, a later analysis permuted the HLA or CMV assignments 20 times. A later analysis grouped co-occurring TCRs with DBSCAN, adding TCRdist sequence similarity when clustering within HLA-allele-positive subsets. Repertoires with fewer than 30,000 or more than 120,000 public chains were left out of co-occurrence clustering, as were five repertoires with anomalous nucleotide sharing. TCRdb's version of the immuneACCESS table is confined to in-frame rearrangements and falls short of the full clone set. An unresolved V gene accounts for under half of the shortfall where checked; the remainder is of unknown origin. V, J and clone size are taken as reported in that table, and D and trimming were inferred from the DNA itself. The sample table lists more than 150,000 clones, 65% to 80% of them with a count of one. The top ten clones comprise 5.5% to 7.5% of the sample.

In total, 666 healthy bone marrow donors made up the cohort. Cohort members were all nominally healthy when sampled, although unrecorded immune exposures were likely present. The donor tested CMV seropositive and was one of the 289 seropositive cohort members. A peripheral blood sample was collected from each donor, and TCR beta sequencing was performed on peripheral blood mononuclear cells. The Qiagen DNeasy Blood Extraction Kit was used to extract genomic DNA from the blood cell samples. The paper's findings and limits, for the study overall: In the study, around 160 TCR beta chains were listed as associated with cytomegalovirus. Because some donors lacked HLA typing at each locus, the association tests relied only on the typed subset. An association between a missense DCLRE1C variant and V-gene and J-gene trimming of TCR beta chains was found in a later genetic analysis and replicated in an independent cohort. The cohort was sequenced for TCR beta chains only, and without alpha or paired-chain data the features that could be detected were limited. Cytomegalovirus status was reported to be diagnosed by the classifier with high specificity and sensitivity in both the original and validation cohorts. Sequencing depth was assumed to be roughly uniform across donors in the presence/absence analyses, though that assumption may not hold. When HLA alleles, especially DR and DQ, strongly co-occurred, attributing TCR associations to individual alleles was difficult. Most TCR sequences were observed very rarely across donors, whereas some public TCRs were present in many individuals. At a false discovery rate of 0.05, a later analysis linked under 20,000 TCR beta sequences to specific HLA alleles. Some IMGT-functional V segments, including TRBV6-2 and TRBV6-3, could not be distinguished by the 87-base-pair reads and were therefore excluded. According to a later genetic analysis, donors in an Asian-associated ancestry cluster had fewer N-insertions in productive TCRs than the approximately 690-donor mean. Correlated functional status among segregating V segments might reflect linkage disequilibrium, but an unknown experimental factor could not be ruled out. In a later analysis, HLA-associated TCR beta chains were found to be more clonally expanded and to have lower generation probabilities than equally common non-associated chains. In a later analysis, most CMV-associated TCR beta chains were found to appear HLA-restricted, with HLA associations seemingly driven largely by CMV exposure. The authors suggested that the approach could potentially be generalized to other disease states and immunological phenotypes. About 17 rarely observed V segments, including chromosome 9 orphons, were excluded from the earlier analysis of approximately 500 of the donors because counts were too low. Several of the top co-occurrence clusters appeared to be linked to parvovirus B19, influenza, CMV and Epstein-Barr virus, according to a later analysis. In an earlier analysis of some 500 of the donors, most TCR beta V segments appeared in productive rearrangements about 87% or about 30% of the time, broadly matching IMGT annotations. Immune exposure information for the cohort was limited to CMV serostatus. A later analysis found that TCR association rates varied across HLA loci, with DRB1 alleles showing the most associated TCRs and HLA-C alleles the fewest. The sequencing pipeline was judged likely to have produced a cluster of highly shared sequence variants as a technical artifact. A further reported finding was that TCR beta sequences accurately predicted the HLA-A and HLA-B alleles for most subjects in the first cohort. In vitro tests confirmed that a few of the cytomegalovirus-associated TCR beta chains recognize cytomegalovirus antigens.

CDR1 LGHNA and CDR2 YNFKEQ were looked up in the germline V gene. The CDR3 has 15 amino acids, counting the end cysteine and phenylalanine. The only DNA kept is the CDR3, 45 bases in frame from the first base. V gives up 0 bases and J gives up 3 bases, and the segment between their germline ends measures 11 bases. The chain employs TRBV4-2 and TRBJ1-2; TRBD1 is a weak D gene call, 5 bases matching. The TCR comes from a middle-aged woman in good health and CMV-seropositive. Source material: PBMCs. This receptor has the CDR3 CASSQEGGDDYGYTF. The bases read TGTGCCAGCAGCCAAGAAGGCGGGGACGACTATGGCTACACCTTC.